The TCR beta chain under discussion was sequenced for a study of blood T cell repertoires in COVID-19. Enrollees, about 18 to 90 years old, lived in 24 US areas. The repertoire was sequenced with immunoSEQ multiplex PCR; TCRdb's copy has only in-frame clones and lacks some. This table has 200,000 to 250,000 clones, over 80% appearing once. This CDR3 has 13 amino acids. In germline, CDR1 is SEHNR, CDR2 FQNEAQ (reference sequence). Trimming cost V 5 bases and J 5 bases, with 12 bases left between them. Source material: PBMCs or T cells enriched from blood (not recorded which). V gene TRBV7-9 combines with J gene TRBJ2-5; D not certain. The receptor was isolated from a woman aged 25 to 39 with acute COVID-19. The CDR3 loop reads CASSPPRLETQYF. DNA for the CDR3: TGTGCCAGCAGCCCCCCTAGGTTGGAGACCCAGTACTTC.